Shown below are 29 T cell receptor beta chains from a single sample sequenced in a study of blood T cell repertoires in COVID-19. Repertoires were generated with immunoSEQ multiplex PCR, while TCRdb's copy carries only in-frame clones and drops some. The table lists nearly 300,000 clones, 89% of them singletons, with under 3.5% in the top ten. Sequencing was carried out using PBMCs or T cells enriched from blood (not recorded which). These receptor sequences come from a woman aged 45-59 years who had been exposed to COVID-19.

The chain couples TRBV3-1 (or the pseudogene TRBV3-2) to TRBJ1-2; D call uncertain. Trimming removed 1 base at V and 0 bases at J, with 15 bases between. The CDR3 covers 17 residues. The germline CDR1 and CDR2 sequences are LGHDT and YNNKEL (reference sequence). As DNA, the CDR3 is TGTGCCAGCAGCCAAGTTCTACGTCACCCCGCTAACTATGGCTACACCTTC. This codes for CASSQVLRHPANYGYTF.

The chain uses TRBV14 and TRBJ2-5; D perhaps matches TRBD1 (7 bases). Germline assignment: CDR1 SGHDN and CDR2 FVKESK. V was trimmed by 0 bases and J by 5 bases, leaving 19 bases between them. The CDR3 runs 17 residues. The DNA for the CDR3 is TGTGCCAGCAGCCAAGAACGCGGGACAGTCCGCGGGGAGACCCAGTACTTC. It yields the protein CASSQERGTVRGETQYF. Supplemented by reference TRBV14 and TRBJ2-5, the full variable domain reads EAGVTQFPSHSVIEKGQTVTLRCDPISGHDNLYWYRRVMGKEIKFLLHFVKESKQDESGMPNNRFLAERTGGTYSTLKVQPAELEDSGVYFCASSQERGTVRGETQYFGPGTRLLVL.

V is TRBV27 and J is TRBJ2-1, with D unclear. Trimming pared 5 bases from V and 0 bases from J, leaving 14 bases between. Germline-derived CDR1 and CDR2 are MNHEY and SMNVEV (reference sequence). The length of the CDR3 is 16 residues. The DNA for the CDR3 is TGTGCCAGCAGTACCTCAGACTTGAACTCCTACAATGAGCAGTTCTTC. It is translated as CASSTSDLNSYNEQFF.

The chain employs TRBV7-9 and TRBJ2-1, with a tentative D call TRBD2 (6 bases). The CDR3 runs to 17 residues. V lost 1 base and J 7 bases, leaving 20 bases between the germline ends. Germline CDR1 SEHNR, CDR2 FQNEAQ (reference sequence). CDR3 nucleotide sequence: TGTGCCAGCAGCTTAGTGGCGTGGAGTCGGGCGGGGAATGAGCAGTTCTTC. Its translation: CASSLVAWSRAGNEQFF. Variable domain in full (rest from reference TRBV7-9 and TRBJ2-1): DTGVSQNPRHKITKRGQNVTFRCDPISEHNRLYWYRQTLGQGPEFLTYFQNEAQLEKSRLLSDRFSAERPKGSFSTLEIQRTEQGDSAMYLCASSLVAWSRAGNEQFFGPGTRLTVL.

The J gene is TRBJ2-3, the V gene TRBV7-9, with 9 bases that match TRBD1. CDR3 size: 15 residues. J gave up 3 bases and V 5 bases, and 6 bases lay outside the gene matches. In germline, CDR1 is SEHNR, CDR2 FQNEAQ (reference sequence). The CDR3 DNA reads TGTGCCAGCAGCCGATCGACAGGGGGAACAGATACGCAGTATTTT. Encoded protein: CASSRSTGGTDTQYF.

This sequence joins TRBV9 and TRBJ2-2; the match to TRBD1 covers 7 bases. Germline V CDR1 and CDR2: SGDLS, YYNGEE. J was trimmed by 0 bases and V by 9 bases; bases with no gene match: 5. This CDR3 spans 14 amino acids. The CDR3 region has the DNA TGTGCCACGACCAGGGGGACGAACACCGGGGAGCTGTTTTTT. Translation: CATTRGTNTGELFF.

The gene calls are TRBV6-4 and TRBJ2-2; D remains ambiguous. Germline CDR1 MRHNA, CDR2 SNTAGT. V was clipped by 3 bases and J by 0 bases, with 11 bases between them. The CDR3 runs 16 residues. The CDR3 loop is CASSDKLAANTGELFF. CDR3 DNA: TGTGCCAGCAGTGATAAACTGGCGGCGAACACCGGGGAGCTGTTTTTT.

The chain recombines TRBV7-2 with TRBJ2-1; D might be TRBD1 (5 bases). The CDR3 covers 16 residues. Germline assignment: CDR1 SGHTA and CDR2 FQGNSA. Deletions cut 10 bases from V and 9 bases from J, with 28 bases between. The CDR3 loop is CAIPGLSGSPDFEQFF. The CDR3 DNA reads TGTGCCATCCCGGGCTTGTCAGGGTCCCCCGACTTTGAGCAGTTCTTC.

The sample holds one count of this clone. V usage is TRBV14 and J usage is TRBJ1-6; D is undetermined. Trimming took off 0 bases at V and 10 bases at J, with 10 bases between the two ends. Germline lookup yields CDR1 SGHDN and CDR2 FVKESK. This CDR3 has 14 amino acids. The CDR3 protein is CASSQESGSSPLHF. The DNA of the CDR3 is TGTGCCAGCAGCCAAGAGTCAGGTTCATCACCCCTCCACTTT.

CDR3 loop: CASSVALAAQETQYF. The DNA for the CDR3 is TGTGCCAGCAGTGTAGCGCTAGCGGCACAAGAGACCCAGTACTTC. The chain is built from TRBV6-1 and TRBJ2-5; 7 nucleotides align to TRBD2. The CDR3 sequence is 15 residues long. Unmatched junction bases numbered 7, after V lost 4 bases and J lost 2 bases. CDR1 MNHNS and CDR2 SASEGT come from the germline V gene.

V usage is TRBV19 and J usage is TRBJ1-1, with a possible D match to TRBD1 (5 bases). The CDR3 covers 14 residues. Germline CDR1 LNHDA, CDR2 SQIVND (reference sequence). V was pared by 5 bases and J by 1 base, with 11 bases between. The CDR3 nucleotides are TGTGCCAGTAGTCCGGTGACAGAGAACACTGAAGCTTTCTTT. Translated: CASSPVTENTEAFF.

This chain uses TRBV2 with TRBJ2-7; D call uncertain. V was trimmed by 8 bases and J by 3 bases, leaving 8 bases between them. This CDR3 is built from 11 residues. Germline lookup yields CDR1 SNHLY and CDR2 FYNNEI. CDR3 DNA sequence: TGTGCCAGCTCTAAAAACTACGAGCAGTACTTC. This encodes CASSKNYEQYF.

This clone has only one observation. The V and J genes are TRBV24-1 and TRBJ2-7, with D tentatively TRBD1 (6 bases). Germline values: CDR1 KGHDR, CDR2 SFDVKD. Deletions cut 4 bases from V and 3 bases from J, with 12 bases between. This CDR3 contains 14 residues. The chain's CDR3 is CATSDPGQNYEQYF. DNA for the CDR3: TGTGCCACCAGTGACCCCGGACAGAACTACGAGCAGTACTTC.

V is TRBV14 and J is TRBJ1-2; 7 positions agree with TRBD1. V shed 2 bases and J 4 bases; nucleotides not matched to a gene: 7. The V gene's germline CDR1 is SGHDN and CDR2 FVKESK. The CDR3 loop spans 15 amino acids. The CDR3 sequence is CASSQTGQPGYGYTF. DNA of the CDR3: TGTGCCAGCAGCCAAACGGGACAGCCTGGCTATGGCTACACCTTC. Looking up the rest from reference TRBV14 and TRBJ1-2 gives the full variable domain: EAGVTQFPSHSVIEKGQTVTLRCDPISGHDNLYWYRRVMGKEIKFLLHFVKESKQDESGMPNNRFLAERTGGTYSTLKVQPAELEDSGVYFCASSQTGQPGYGYTFGSGTRLTVV.

This chain links TRBV6-1 with TRBJ1-4; TRBD1 is a possible D gene (5 bases). Germline V gene lookup returns CDR1 MNHNS and CDR2 SASEGT. The CDR3 length is 15 residues. Trimming took off 2 bases at V and 7 bases at J, with 14 bases between the two ends. CDR3 sequence: CASSEQGRSGEKLFF. The DNA for the CDR3 is TGTGCCAGCAGTGAACAGGGAAGGTCCGGTGAAAAACTGTTTTTT.

The V call is TRBV6-2 or TRBV6-3, the J call TRBJ2-2; D unresolved. This CDR3 spans 14 amino acids. The V and J ends lost 3 bases and 7 bases respectively, with 12 bases between them. Germline CDR1 is MNHEY and CDR2 is SVGEGT. CDR3 sequence (DNA): TGTGCCAGCAGTTATCTAGAGGTTTTCGGGGAGCTGTTTTTT. This sequence encodes CASSYLEVFGELFF.

V usage is TRBV6-1 and J usage is TRBJ2-2; 7 bases line up with TRBD1. There are 17 residues in the CDR3. Germline-derived CDR1 and CDR2 are MNHNS and SASEGT. V trimming: 3 bases; J trimming: 7 bases; junction bases outside the gene matches: 14. The CDR3 DNA reads as TGTGCCAGCAGTGACCTGCTGGTAAGGGGGCTTGACGGGGAGCTGTTTTTT. This encodes CASSDLLVRGLDGELFF.

The chain has TRBV5-3 and TRBJ1-1; 7 bases are shared with TRBD1. TRBV5-3 is annotated as an ORF whose role is uncertain. There are 16 residues in the CDR3. With 0 bases clipped from V and 1 base from J, the junction kept 6 bases outside the gene matches. DNA for the CDR3: TGTGCCAGAAGCTTGGACAGGGGACGGGCGAACACTGAAGCTTTCTTT. It encodes CARSLDRGRANTEAFF.

The genes are TRBV4-1 and TRBJ1-5, with TRBD1 as a possible D gene (5 bases). The V end was cut by 0 bases, the J end by 2 bases, with 17 bases between. This CDR3 region has 18 residues. Germline CDR1 and CDR2: MGHRA and YSYEKL. CDR3 nucleotide sequence: TGCGCCAGCAGCCAAGAGGTTGGAGGGGTGGTCGGCAATCAGCCCCAGCATTTT. It codes for CASSQEVGGVVGNQPQHF.

The chain links TRBV5-4 to TRBJ1-2; tentatively, D is TRBD1 (6 bases). The germline V gene has CDR1 SGHNT and CDR2 YYREEE (reference sequence). V lost 2 bases and J 8 bases, leaving 16 bases between the germline ends. The CDR3 has 14 amino acids. The CDR3 DNA reads TGTGCCAGCAGCTTACCGACAGGCCTCGTAGGCTACACCTTC. Translation gives CASSLPTGLVGYTF.

The gene calls are TRBV27 and TRBJ1-2, with 9 bases aligning to TRBD1. The ends lost 3 bases at V and 8 bases at J; junction bases unmatched: 4. The germline CDR1 and CDR2 sequences are MNHEY and SMNVEV (reference sequence). The CDR3 length is 13 residues. CDR3 in amino acids: CASSLDRGGGYTF. CDR3 coding DNA: TGTGCCAGCAGTTTGGACAGGGGCGGGGGCTACACCTTC.

The V and J genes are TRBV9 and TRBJ2-7; 9 nucleotides match TRBD2. The CDR3 spans 15 residues. Germline-derived CDR1 and CDR2 are SGDLS and YYNGEE. V was pared by 0 bases and J by 3 bases, with 4 bases of the junction left unmatched. CDR3 DNA: TGTGCCAGCAGCGTAGGGGGAGCGGGGGGCTACGAGCAGTACTTC. This translates into CASSVGGAGGYEQYF. The full variable domain, with the rest looked up from reference TRBV9 and TRBJ2-7, is DSGVTQTPKHLITATGQRVTLRCSPRSGDLSVYWYQQSLDQGLQFLIQYYNGEERAKGNILERFSAQQFPDLHSELNLSSLELGDSALYFCASSVGGAGGYEQYFGPGTRLTVT.

V and J are TRBV19 and TRBJ1-1; 8 nucleotides align to TRBD1. Germline CDR1 LNHDA, CDR2 SQIVND (reference sequence). The junction had 8 bases not matched to a gene; V was cut back by 1 base and J by 1 base. The CDR3 sequence is 17 residues long. CDR3 protein: CASSIGQGRSANTEAFF. CDR3 nucleotides: TGTGCCAGTAGTATAGGACAGGGGCGGAGCGCGAACACTGAAGCTTTCTTT. The full variable domain, with the rest looked up from reference TRBV19 and TRBJ1-1, is DGGITQSPKYLFRKEGQNVTLSCEQNLNHDAMYWYRQDPGQGLRLIYYSQIVNDFQKGDIAEGYSVSREKKESFPLTVTSAQKNPTAFYLCASSIGQGRSANTEAFFGQGTRLTVV.

The chain employs TRBV19 and TRBJ2-1; D is possibly TRBD1 (6 bases). Germline-derived CDR1 and CDR2 are LNHDA and SQIVND (reference sequence). V shed 4 bases and J shed 0 bases, with 10 bases lying between them. The length of the CDR3 is 15 residues. As DNA, the CDR3 is TGTGCCAGTAGTAAAACAGGGAGCTCCTACAATGAGCAGTTCTTC. Its translation is CASSKTGSSYNEQFF.

The chain has TRBV3-1 (or the pseudogene TRBV3-2) and TRBJ1-2, with TRBD1 matching 7 bases. V gave up 1 base and J gave up 4 bases; unmatched junction bases: 6. The CDR3 has 15 residues. Germline loops: CDR1 LGHDT, CDR2 YNNKEL (reference sequence). CDR3 in DNA: TGTGCCAGCAGCCAAGCCAGGGACAGAGGCTATGGCTACACCTTC. As protein: CASSQARDRGYGYTF.

J is TRBJ2-7 and V is TRBV6-2 or TRBV6-3, with 8 bases that match TRBD1. J was trimmed by 3 bases and V by 6 bases; bases with no gene match: 10. CDR3 size: 15 residues. Germline lookup yields CDR1 MNHEY and CDR2 SVGEGT. CDR3 sequence (DNA): TGTGCCAGCAGCCGAACAGGGGGTGCGGTCTACGAGCAGTACTTC. Translating gives CASSRTGGAVYEQYF.

On this clone: Other DNA sequences in this sample translate to the same CDR3. The chain uses TRBV30 and TRBJ2-7, with 9 bases matching TRBD1. J lost 4 bases, V lost 0 bases, and 1 base had no gene match. Germline V gene sequence: CDR1 GTSNPN, CDR2 SVGIG (reference sequence). This CDR3 region has 13 residues. The CDR3 spells CAWSVGQGYEQYF. CDR3 in DNA: TGTGCCTGGAGTGTAGGACAGGGGTACGAGCAGTACTTC. The entire variable domain, with the rest obtained from reference TRBV30 and TRBJ2-7, is as follows: SQTIHQWPATLVQPVGSPLSLECTVEGTSNPNLYWYRQAAGRGLQLLFYSVGIGQISSEVPQNLSASRPQDRQFILSSKKLLLSDSGFYLCAWSVGQGYEQYFGPGTRLTVT.

This clone has only one observation. The chain joins TRBV28 to TRBJ2-5; 8 positions match TRBD1. The CDR3 contains 13 residues. V shed 8 bases, J shed 5 bases, and the junction held 7 bases outside the gene matches. From germline, CDR1 is MDHEN and CDR2 SYDVKM. CDR3 sequence reads: CASGRGQRETQYF. Written as DNA, the CDR3 is TGTGCCAGCGGCAGGGGGCAGCGGGAGACCCAGTACTTC.

This clone was counted between two and nine times. The gene calls are TRBV11-2 and TRBJ2-7, with D possibly TRBD1 on 5 matching bases. There are 14 residues in the CDR3. V dropped 0 bases and J dropped 7 bases, with 13 bases sitting between them. Germline V lookup: CDR1 SGHAT, CDR2 FQNNGV. In DNA form, the CDR3 reads TGTGCCAGCAGCTTAGAGGCGACAGCACGGGAGCAGTACTTC. Amino acids: CASSLEATAREQYF.